The entry below gives a single TCR beta chain sequence along with its context. These data are taken from a study of blood T cell repertoires in COVID-19. Clones were read by immunoSEQ multiplex PCR, and TCRdb kept only the in-frame ones, dropping some. The repertoire has 200,000 to 250,000 clones, approximately 90% of them found once; the top ten carry about 10%. V shed 3 bases and J shed 9 bases, with 12 bases lying between them. The CDR3 is 12 amino acids. Looked up from germline, CDR1 is SEHNR and CDR2 is FQNEAQ (reference sequence). Sequenced material: PBMCs or T cells enriched from blood (not recorded which). The rearrangement links TRBV7-9 to TRBJ2-7; tentatively, D is TRBD2 (6 bases). This receptor was obtained from a young man who had recovered from COVID-19. The CDR3 coding sequence is TGTGCCAGCAGCTTCTTGGGGGGAGGGCAGTACTTC. Translation gives CASSFLGGGQYF.